The sequence of this T cell receptor beta chain was determined in a study of PD-L1 blockade in urothelial cancer. At the level of the study: The patients first took atezolizumab around 2014, receiving 1,200 mg intravenously every 3 weeks. Researchers found blood samples held a median of approximately 150,000 T cells. Analysis of blood occurred 3 weeks (second dose) and 6 weeks after treatment start.

This CDR3 contains 17 residues. J was trimmed by 1 base and V by 5 bases; bases with no gene match: 6. CDR1 is SEHNR, CDR2 FQNEAQ, per germline (reference sequence). Profiled with immunoSEQ multiplex PCR; TCRdb holds only in-frame clones, not every one. The table has around 100,000 clones, roughly 90% seen once. Time point given: peripheral blood 6 weeks after treatment start. Patients each gave 1 to 8 samples, pretreatment and on-treatment. This sequence joins TRBV7-9 and TRBJ2-2; 11 bases are shared with TRBD2. This specimen was PBMCs, taken around atezolizumab (anti-PD-L1) treatment. The receptor comes from a man aged 55 to 70 with urothelial cancer. The CDR3 reads CASSPLAGGVNTGELFF. CDR3 nucleotide sequence: TGTGCCAGCAGCCCCTTAGCGGGAGGGGTGAACACCGGGGAGCTGTTTTTT.